This T cell receptor (beta chain) was retrieved from a study of T cell responses to AZD1222 COVID-19 vaccine. Repertoires were generated with immunoSEQ multiplex PCR, while TCRdb's copy carries only in-frame clones and drops some. The table has 79,000 or so clones, 70% to 80% seen once. CDR1 and CDR2 from the germline V gene are KGHDR and SFDVKD. The CDR3 has 14 amino acids. Trimming shortened V by 5 bases and J by 3 bases, and 10 bases separated the two germline ends. The TCR was taken from an adult who received the MenACWY meningococcal vaccine as a control. Material: peripheral blood, obtained 28 days after the second dose of the MenACWY control vaccine. The rearrangement uses TRBV24-1 and TRBJ1-5; a possible D gene is TRBD1 (5 bases). CDR3: CATSGGTSNQPQHF. The DNA for the CDR3 is TGTGCCACCAGTGGTGGGACTTCCAATCAGCCCCAGCATTTT.